Below are 2 T cell receptor beta chains sequenced from a single sample in a study of graft-versus-host responses after intestinal transplantation. TCRdb's copy holds only in-frame clones and misses some; the assay was immunoSEQ multiplex PCR. The data hold approximately 110,000 clones, with around 90% observed a single time. These receptors' antigens are unknown. The source was unstimulated CD4+ T cells sorted from spleen or lymph node cells, collected before transplant. All receptors come from a human donor who was the organ donor for an intestinal transplant.

The rearrangement joins TRBV4-2 to TRBJ2-7; 7 bases match TRBD2. The CDR3 extends over 13 amino acids. Per the germline V gene, CDR1 is LGHNA and CDR2 is YNFKEQ. After removal of 0 bases from V and 12 bases from J, the junction contained 8 bases not matched to a gene. CDR3 in amino acids: CASSQEGGPLLYF. Here the CDR3 DNA reads TGTGCCAGCAGCCAAGAGGGAGGGCCTCTTCTGTACTTC.

The gene calls are TRBV5-5 and TRBJ1-4, with a weak D call TRBD1 (5 bases). Germline CDR1 reads SGHKS; CDR2 reads YYEKEE (reference sequence). CDR3 length equals 15 residues. The germline V and J ends were trimmed by 4 bases and 6 bases, with 16 bases remaining between them. CDR3 bases: TGTGCCAGCAGCCCTTTAGGGGCTATCGATGAAAAACTGTTTTTT. This codes for CASSPLGAIDEKLFF.